These 22 T cell receptor beta chains share one sample of origin, sequenced in a study of technical replicates of blood from a few donors. This table comes from immunoSEQ multiplex PCR, and its TCRdb copy is limited to in-frame clones, with some not included. The sample yields approximately 70,000 clones, 95% to 98% seen once. Sample: T cells isolated from PBMCs. The receptors here all came from a human donor in good health.

The V and J genes are TRBV4-1 and TRBJ2-4; possibly TRBD1 for D (6 bases). This CDR3 has 16 amino acids. Between the trimmed V and J ends, which lost 4 bases and 1 base, there was a span of 14 bases. Germline-derived CDR1 and CDR2 are MGHRA and YSYEKL. The CDR3 protein is CASSRILQGAKNIQYF. In nucleotides, the CDR3 is TGCGCCAGCAGCCGGATCCTGCAGGGGGCCAAAAACATTCAGTACTTC.

The rearrangement joins TRBV19 to TRBJ1-4; maybe TRBD1 (5 bases). CDR1 is LNHDA, CDR2 SQIVND, per germline (reference sequence). The CDR3 spans 14 residues. The V gene lost 4 bases and the J gene lost 5 bases, with 11 bases spanning the gap. In DNA form, the CDR3 reads TGTGCCAGTAGTAGTTCTGGGGCGAATGAAAAACTGTTTTTT. Protein product: CASSSSGANEKLFF.

This chain links TRBV6-5 with TRBJ1-2; possibly TRBD1 for D (5 bases). The CDR3 runs to 15 residues. Germline CDR1 and CDR2: MNHEY and SVGAGI. V lost 7 bases and J lost 1, with 16 bases in between. The CDR3 coding sequence is TGTGCCAGCAACGCTCTCCGGGGGGATAACTATGGCTACACCTTC. Encoded protein: CASNALRGDNYGYTF.

V is TRBV10-3 and J is TRBJ2-5, with TRBD2 matching over 11 bases. Germline lookup yields CDR1 ENHRY and CDR2 SYGVKD. There are 17 residues in the CDR3. The V and J ends lost 6 bases and 2 bases, in that order; junction bases with no gene match: 11. The CDR3 protein is CAISGTSGTFLQETQYF. The CDR3 DNA sequence: TGTGCCATCAGCGGGACTAGCGGAACCTTTTTACAAGAGACCCAGTACTTC.

For this clone: The germline gene is not matched at one end of the junction; a read error may be the cause. The J gene is TRBJ1-1, the V gene TRBV27; tentatively, D is TRBD1 (6 bases). The CDR3 has 13 amino acids. Germline V gene lookup returns CDR1 MNHEY and CDR2 SMNVEV (reference sequence). DNA for the CDR3: TGTGCCAGCCGTTTGGACAGGAACACTGAAGCTTTCTTT. Protein product: CASRLDRNTEAFF.

The genes are TRBV15 and TRBJ2-5; 13 bases map to TRBD2. CDR3 length: 18 amino acids. Germline V lookup: CDR1 LNHNV, CDR2 YYDKDF (reference sequence). V lost 0 bases, J lost 3 bases, and 7 bases stayed unmatched. This chain's CDR3 is CATSRDEGLAGYKETQYF. DNA for the CDR3: TGTGCCACCAGCAGAGACGAGGGACTAGCGGGATACAAAGAGACCCAGTACTTC. The complete variable domain, with remaining parts taken from reference TRBV15 and TRBJ2-5, reads DAMVIQNPRYQVTQFGKPVTLSCSQTLNHNVMYWYQQKSSQAPKLLFHYYDKDFNNEADTPDNFQSRRPNTSFCFLDIRSPGLGDTAMYLCATSRDEGLAGYKETQYFGPGTRLLVL.

The chain recombines TRBV7-2 with TRBJ1-1; 12 bases are a match to TRBD1. Trimming removed 5 bases from V and 4 bases from J; junction bases left unmatched: 14. Germline V lookup: CDR1 SGHTA, CDR2 FQGNSA. The CDR3 totals 18 residues. The chain's CDR3 is CASSLPGTGGARSTEAFF. The CDR3 DNA is TGTGCCAGCAGCCTACCCGGGACAGGGGGCGCTCGGAGCACTGAAGCTTTCTTT.

The chain combines TRBV10-2 with TRBJ2-7, with TRBD1 as a possible D gene (5 bases). This CDR3 spans 13 amino acids. The V gene lost 4 bases and the J gene lost 2 bases, with 9 bases spanning the gap. CDR1 and CDR2 from the germline V gene are WSHSY and SAAADI. CDR3 protein: CASSGAGPYEQYF. CDR3 bases: TGCGCCAGCAGTGGGGCAGGGCCCTACGAGCAGTACTTC.

The chain has TRBV29-1 and TRBJ2-7; 9 nucleotides match TRBD1. Germline V gene lookup returns CDR1 SQVTM and CDR2 ANQGSEA. V was pared by 6 bases and J by 5 bases, with 8 bases of the junction left unmatched. This CDR3 contains 13 residues. The DNA of the CDR3 is TGCAGCGTATCCACACAGGGGGCTAACGAGCAGTACTTC. This translates into CSVSTQGANEQYF.

This clone was counted once. The chain has TRBV19 and TRBJ1-2, with 9 bases that match TRBD1. V was clipped by 7 bases and J by 8 bases; unmatched bases: 8. Per germline, CDR1 LNHDA and CDR2 SQIVND (reference sequence). The CDR3 is 13 residues long. The CDR3 DNA is TGTGCCAGTACCACTACAGGGGGCCAGGGCTACACCTTC. It specifies CASTTTGGQGYTF.

The chain is built from TRBV28 and TRBJ1-2, with D tentatively TRBD1 (6 bases). V lost 2 bases to trimming and J lost 4 bases, with 17 bases between them. The CDR3 is 16 residues long. The V gene's germline CDR1 is MDHEN and CDR2 SYDVKM. CDR3 nucleotide sequence: TGTGCCAGCAGTTTAAGAGGGGGAAGGCTTCTCTATGGCTACACCTTC. As protein: CASSLRGGRLLYGYTF.

The V call is TRBV2, the J call TRBJ2-5; D is unclear. Trimming took 3 bases from V and 3 from J, leaving 5 bases between them. The germline V gene encodes CDR1 SNHLY and CDR2 FYNNEI. CDR3 size: 12 residues. The CDR3 nucleotides are TGTGCCAGCAGTGACAGCGAAGAGACCCAGTACTTC. Its translation is CASSDSEETQYF.

This sequence joins TRBV5-1 and TRBJ1-5, with D perhaps matching TRBD1 (6 bases). Deletions cut 1 base from V and 1 base from J, with 6 bases between. The CDR3 is 14 amino acids. Germline CDR1 and CDR2: SGHRS and YFSETQ. The CDR3 spells CASSLTGSNQPQHF. The DNA for the CDR3 is TGCGCCAGCAGCTTGACAGGGAGCAATCAGCCCCAGCATTTT.

The chain carries TRBV5-1 and TRBJ1-4, with 8 bases fitting TRBD1. The CDR3 is 15 amino acids. The germline V gene encodes CDR1 SGHRS and CDR2 YFSETQ. J lost 6 bases, V lost 2 bases, and 6 bases had no gene match. CDR3: CASSFGQGRDEKLFF. In DNA form, the CDR3 reads TGCGCCAGCAGCTTCGGACAGGGTAGAGATGAAAAACTGTTTTTT. The whole variable domain, remainder taken from reference TRBV5-1 and TRBJ1-4, is KAGVTQTPRYLIKTRGQQVTLSCSPISGHRSVSWYQQTPGQGLQFLFEYFSETQRNKGNFPGRFSGRQFSNSRSEMNVSTLELGDSALYLCASSFGQGRDEKLFFGSGTQLSVL.

A single count supports this clone. The rearrangement uses TRBV4-1 and TRBJ2-7; 10 bases match TRBD2. V shed 4 bases, J shed 6 bases, and the junction held 9 bases outside the gene matches. Per germline, CDR1 MGHRA and CDR2 YSYEKL. The CDR3 totals 15 residues. This chain's CDR3 is CASSRSEREGVEQYF. The CDR3 DNA sequence: TGCGCCAGCAGCCGTTCGGAGCGGGAGGGTGTCGAGCAGTACTTC.

The chain couples TRBV27 to TRBJ1-2; no clear D. The germline CDR1 and CDR2 sequences are MNHEY and SMNVEV (reference sequence). The CDR3 length is 16 residues. Deletions cut 2 bases from V and 4 bases from J, with 17 bases between. CDR3 sequence reads: CASSLASGYSLYGYTF. The CDR3 DNA reads as TGTGCCAGCAGTTTAGCCTCGGGGTATTCCCTCTATGGCTACACCTTC.

The chain joins TRBV29-1 to TRBJ1-2, with 12 bases matching TRBD1. Trimming removed 4 bases from V and 7 bases from J; junction bases left unmatched: 1. Looked up from germline, CDR1 is SQVTM and CDR2 is ANQGSEA. The CDR3 runs 12 residues. DNA for the CDR3: TGCAGCGTTGGGGACAGGGGGCTTGGCTACACCTTC. Protein sequence: CSVGDRGLGYTF.

The chain is built from TRBV7-8 and TRBJ2-2, with TRBD2 matching 9 bases. This CDR3 region has 16 residues. V lost 0 bases to trimming and J lost 2 bases; unmatched junction nucleotides: 1. Germline CDR1 is SGHVS and CDR2 is FQNEAQ. This CDR3 is CASSLATSGNTGELFF. The CDR3 bases are TGTGCCAGCAGCTTAGCGACTAGCGGAAACACCGGGGAGCTGTTTTTT. Full variable domain (rest looked up from reference TRBV7-8 and TRBJ2-2): GAGVSQSPRYKVAKRGQDVALRCDPISGHVSLFWYQQALGQGPEFLTYFQNEAQLDKSGLPSDRFFAERPEGSVSTLKIQRTQQEDSAVYLCASSLATSGNTGELFFGEGSRLTVL.

The rearrangement links TRBV6-1 to TRBJ1-1, with TRBD1 matching 9 bases. The germline gives CDR1 MNHNS, CDR2 SASEGT. V was clipped by 0 bases and J by 3 bases; unmatched bases: 8. This CDR3 comprises 17 residues. CDR3 protein: CASSEARWDREDTEAFF. The DNA of the CDR3 is TGTGCCAGCAGTGAAGCCCGTTGGGACAGGGAAGACACTGAAGCTTTCTTT.

This rearrangement joins TRBV7-3 to TRBJ1-2; D gene ambiguous. Trimming left V 8 bases short and J 4 bases short, with 14 bases between. The CDR3 extends over 13 amino acids. Germline CDR1 and CDR2: SGHTA and FQGTGA. The DNA for the CDR3 is TGTGCCAGCGCCGAGGTGGCCGGCTATGGCTACACCTTC. Its translation is CASAEVAGYGYTF.

J is TRBJ2-1 and V is TRBV30, with 11 bases aligning to TRBD2. The CDR3 sequence is 16 residues long. The germline gives CDR1 GTSNPN, CDR2 SVGIG (reference sequence). The junction had 8 bases not matched to a gene; V was cut back by 3 bases and J by 4 bases. The CDR3: CAWRFSTSGRYNEQFF. For the CDR3, the DNA is TGTGCCTGGAGGTTTAGCACTAGCGGGAGATACAATGAGCAGTTCTTC.

The J gene is TRBJ2-7, the V gene TRBV9; 9 nucleotides align to TRBD1. There are 14 residues in the CDR3. The germline gives CDR1 SGDLS, CDR2 YYNGEE. The J segment lost 7 bases and the V segment lost 3 bases, leaving 8 bases of the junction unmatched. Written as DNA, the CDR3 is TGTGCCAGCAGCGCTCGGGACAGGGCACAGGAGCAGTACTTC. Translating gives CASSARDRAQEQYF. Based on the CDR3 plus reference TRBV9 and TRBJ2-7, the full variable domain is DSGVTQTPKHLITATGQRVTLRCSPRSGDLSVYWYQQSLDQGLQFLIQYYNGEERAKGNILERFSAQQFPDLHSELNLSSLELGDSALYFCASSARDRAQEQYFGPGTRLTVT.